The source of this TCR beta chain is a study of shared clonotypes between healthy human individuals. Only in-frame clones appear in the TCRdb table, and some are missing; sequencing was by immunoSEQ multiplex PCR. The data contain approximately 1.1 million clones, around 78% of them seen just once; the ten biggest clones take up 0.5% to 0.6%. Sequencing was carried out using memory CD4+ T cells from PBMCs. The subset was: CD45RA-negative fraction. This clonotype was obtained from a man aged 18-30 years in good health. Some clones in this sample may be carry-over from other donors' samples.

CDR3 region: CASGKRGAGNYGYTF. CDR3 DNA sequence: TGTGCCAGCGGAAAAAGGGGGGCAGGAAACTATGGCTACACCTTC. The V gene is TRBV28, the J gene TRBJ1-2; possible D gene TRBD1, 6 bases. Germline V gene sequence: CDR1 MDHEN, CDR2 SYDVKM. With 8 bases removed from V and 2 bases from J, the gap between germline ends came to 18 bases. This CDR3 comprises 15 residues.